Shown below are 18 T cell receptor beta chains from a single sample sequenced in a study of tumor and adjacent non-tumor tissue in lung cancer. This sample's RNA came from whole unsorted tissue. Three rounds of nested PCR, following a modified ARM-PCR protocol, produced the TCRbeta library. TCRdb redid the calling of the multiplex PCR reads with MiXCR, one entry per CDR3 protein. The repertoire holds 200,000 or so distinct CDR3 sequences, with around 70% as singletons. The sample taken for sequencing was lung tumor tissue. The receptor set was obtained from a man aged 55 to 70 with non-small cell lung cancer.

The J gene is TRBJ2-7, the V gene TRBV11-2; D tentatively fits TRBD1 or TRBD2 (5 bases each). Germline CDR1 SGHAT, CDR2 FQNNGV. There are 18 residues in the CDR3. The germline V and J ends were trimmed by 10 bases and 2 bases, with 30 bases remaining between them. The DNA for the CDR3 is TGTGCCAACAGTTTGAGAACACTTGGGGGTGAGAGGCCCTACGAGCAGTACTTC. Translation gives CANSLRTLGGERPYEQYF.

The CDR3 loop is CSARDAGTSFADTQYF. For the CDR3, the DNA is TGCAGTGCTAGAGATGCCGGGACTAGCTTCGCAGATACGCAGTATTTT. The genes are TRBV20-1 and TRBJ2-3; TRBD2 matches at 9 bases. J gave up 4 bases and V 0 bases, and 8 bases lay outside the gene matches. The CDR3 extends over 16 amino acids. The germline gives CDR1 DFQATT, CDR2 SNEGSKA (reference sequence).

The genes are TRBV4-2 and TRBJ2-3, with TRBD2 as a possible D gene (6 bases). CDR3 size: 14 residues. V was shortened by 0 bases and J by 12 bases, with 16 bases between the two germline ends. The V gene's germline CDR1 is LGHNA and CDR2 YNFKEQ. Written as DNA, the CDR3 is TGTGCCAGCAGCCAAGACCGTGCGGGGCACCAACAGTATTTT. Its protein product is CASSQDRAGHQQYF.

This sequence joins TRBV2 and TRBJ2-3, with TRBD2 identical over 11 bases. J gave up 5 bases and V 4 bases, and 5 bases lay outside the gene matches. Germline V gene sequence: CDR1 SNHLY, CDR2 FYNNEI. The CDR3 spans 15 residues. The CDR3 protein is CASSGLAGRGDTQYF. CDR3 bases: TGTGCCAGCAGTGGACTAGCGGGGAGGGGAGATACGCAGTATTTT.

This clonotype occurred once. This may be a read error, as it is one base from a much larger clone. The chain recombines TRBV12-3 or TRBV12-4 with TRBJ1-6; D unclear. This CDR3 is 14 amino acids long. The germline V and J ends were trimmed by 3 bases and 6 bases, with 9 bases remaining between them. The CDR3 DNA reads as TGTGCCAGCAGTTTGAACAGATCTAATTCACCCCTCCACTTT. This sequence encodes CASSLNRSNSPLHF.

As concerns this clonotype: A much larger clone lies a single base off, so this may be a read error. The rearrangement joins TRBV4-2 to TRBJ2-7; tentatively, D is TRBD2 (6 bases). The germline gives CDR1 LGHNA, CDR2 YNFKEQ. The CDR3 is made up of 16 amino acids. The CDR3 DNA reads as TGCGCCAGCAGCCAATATCTCTGGGAGGAGAACAACGAGCACTACTTC. Its translation: CASSQYLWEENNEHYF.

Worth noting for this clonotype: One end of the junction varies from germline; a read error may be responsible. This chain connects TRBV20-1 to TRBJ2-1; D gene uncertain. Germline V lookup: CDR1 DFQATT, CDR2 SNEGSKA (reference sequence). This CDR3 has 15 amino acids. The DNA for the CDR3 is TGTAGTGCTAGGGCCCTAGTGTTCTCCTACAATGAACAGTTCTTC. Translated, it gives CSARALVFSYNEQFF.

A word on this clonotype: It may be a read error: a sequence one base away is much more abundant. The chain links TRBV11-3 to TRBJ2-1; tentative D call: TRBD2 (5 bases). The CDR3 extends over 14 amino acids. The V gene lost 5 bases and the J gene lost 9 bases, with 17 bases spanning the gap. Germline assignment: CDR1 SGHNT and CDR2 YENEEA. The CDR3 protein is CASSPERWDFEQFF. As DNA, the CDR3 is TGTGCCAGCAGCCCGGAGCGGTGGGATTTTGAGCAGTTCTTC.

The chain employs TRBV12-3 or TRBV12-4 and TRBJ2-4; a weak D match, TRBD1 (5 bases). Deletions cut 5 bases from V and 15 bases from J, with 20 bases between. The CDR3 has 13 amino acids. CDR3 in DNA: TGTGCCAGCAGTCCGCCGAGACTGACAACAGGGTACTTC. Translating gives CASSPPRLTTGYF.

Worth noting for this clonotype: A read error may explain this, as a much larger clone is one base away. This rearrangement joins TRBV20-1 to TRBJ2-4, with 9 bases matching TRBD2. The CDR3 is 18 residues long. Germline V CDR1 and CDR2: DFQATT, SNEGSKA (reference sequence). V shed 6 bases, J shed 3 bases, and the junction held 18 bases outside the gene matches. CDR3 protein: CSARVAGATSGDKNIQYF. The CDR3, as DNA: TGCAGTGCCAGGGTAGCGGGAGCGACAAGTGGCGACAAAAACATTCAGTACTTC.

Comment on this clonotype: This is likely a read error, given that the CDR3 carries no conserved phenylalanine or tryptophan at its end. The V call is TRBV29-1, the J call TRBJ1-5; D gene unclear. Per the germline V gene, CDR1 is SQVTM and CDR2 is ANQGSEA. CDR3 size: 15 residues. The V end lost 6 bases, the J end lost 5 bases, and 20 bases lay between the germline ends. CDR3: CSVKTYGVGDQPQHL. The CDR3 DNA reads TGCAGCGTCAAGACGTACGGGGTGGGTGATCAGCCCCAGCATTTG.

A note on this clonotype: This clone may be a read error of a much larger clone one base away. The chain couples TRBV10-2 to TRBJ2-2, with 7 positions matching TRBD2. Germline CDR1 reads WSHSY; CDR2 reads SAAADI. The CDR3 sequence is 15 residues long. Here the CDR3 reads CASSKAGRDTVELFF. In DNA form, the CDR3 reads TGCGCCAGCAGTAAAGCGGGACGTGACACCGTGGAGCTGTTTTTT.

Points on this clonotype: A clone one base away is much larger, so this may be a read error. V gene TRBV4-1 combines with J gene TRBJ1-5, with a weak D call TRBD1 (6 bases). Germline V gene sequence: CDR1 MGHRA, CDR2 YSYEKL. CDR3 length equals 15 residues. CDR3 coding DNA: TGCGCCAGCGGCCAAGAGGGGGGGAATAATCAGCCCCAGCATTTT. As protein: CASGQEGGNNQPQHF.

To note about this clonotype: Germline and junction disagree at one end, which may indicate a read error. The CDR3 protein is CASSPPGTTNTGELFF. Here the CDR3 DNA reads TGTGCCAGCAGCCCCCCTGGGACAACGAACACAGGGGAGCTGTTTTTT. This rearrangement joins TRBV9 to TRBJ2-2; a possible D gene is TRBD1 (6 bases). Germline CDR1 reads SGDLS; CDR2 reads YYNGEE. This CDR3 has 16 residues.

This clonotype appeared a few times. This clone may be a read error of a much larger clone one base away. The rearrangement joins TRBV10-2 to TRBJ2-2; TRBD1 aligns across 9 bases. Germline loops: CDR1 WSHSY, CDR2 SAAADI. V shed 10 bases, J shed 3 bases, and the junction held 9 bases outside the gene matches. The CDR3 runs 15 residues. Here the CDR3 reads CANRDREKDTGELFF. The DNA for the CDR3 is TGCGCCAACAGGGACAGGGAGAAGGACACCGGGGAGCTGTTTTTT.

This clonotype was recorded a few times. V usage is TRBV6-5 and J usage is TRBJ2-3; 10 bases fit TRBD2. The CDR3 runs to 15 residues. The V gene end was trimmed by 7 bases and the J gene end by 4 bases; junction bases not matched to a gene: 8. From germline, CDR1 is MNHEY and CDR2 SVGAGI. CDR3 protein: CASTQAGGPPDTQYF. For the CDR3, the DNA is TGTGCCAGCACCCAAGCGGGAGGGCCGCCAGATACGCAGTATTTT.

A remark on this clonotype: The junction differs from germline at one of its ends, possibly a read error. V gene TRBV7-9 combines with J gene TRBJ2-2, with D maybe TRBD2 (5 bases). This CDR3 has 12 amino acids. Germline V CDR1 and CDR2: SEHNR, FQNEAQ (reference sequence). This chain's CDR3 is CASRHFSGKLFF. CDR3 bases: TGTGCCAGCAGACATTTTTCCGGGAAGCTGTTTTTT.

The chain joins TRBV6-5 to TRBJ2-5; perhaps D is TRBD1 or TRBD2 (6 bases each). Germline-derived CDR1 and CDR2 are MNHEY and SVGAGI. This CDR3 region has 14 residues. V lost 5 bases to trimming and J lost 14 bases, with 24 bases between them. As DNA, the CDR3 is TGTGCCAGCAGTGATACCGGGACCTCGGGGGCCCTCTACTTC. It codes for CASSDTGTSGALYF.